The sequence of this T cell receptor beta chain was determined in a study of blood T cell repertoires in COVID-19. Trimming removed 5 bases from V and 0 bases from J, with 14 bases in between. CDR3 size: 15 residues. Germline-derived CDR1 and CDR2 are MNHEY and SVGAGI. Recruits, aged about 18 to 100 years, lived in 20 to 30 US areas. Each recovered donor of Cohort 3 presented with two negative PCRs, clearance, or symptom resolution. Libraries were prepared by immunoSEQ multiplex PCR; TCRdb keeps only in-frame clonotypes and omits some of them. Among 300,000 to 400,000 clones listed, less than 90% were seen once.

This sequence was found in a woman aged 30 to 39 who had recovered from COVID-19. Sequencing input: PBMCs or T cells enriched from blood (not recorded which). The chain employs TRBV6-5 and TRBJ2-7, with a tentative D call TRBD1 (6 bases). The CDR3 sequence: CASSRTDRGSYEQYF. The DNA for the CDR3 is TGTGCCAGCAGTCGGACAGATCGCGGCTCCTACGAGCAGTACTTC.